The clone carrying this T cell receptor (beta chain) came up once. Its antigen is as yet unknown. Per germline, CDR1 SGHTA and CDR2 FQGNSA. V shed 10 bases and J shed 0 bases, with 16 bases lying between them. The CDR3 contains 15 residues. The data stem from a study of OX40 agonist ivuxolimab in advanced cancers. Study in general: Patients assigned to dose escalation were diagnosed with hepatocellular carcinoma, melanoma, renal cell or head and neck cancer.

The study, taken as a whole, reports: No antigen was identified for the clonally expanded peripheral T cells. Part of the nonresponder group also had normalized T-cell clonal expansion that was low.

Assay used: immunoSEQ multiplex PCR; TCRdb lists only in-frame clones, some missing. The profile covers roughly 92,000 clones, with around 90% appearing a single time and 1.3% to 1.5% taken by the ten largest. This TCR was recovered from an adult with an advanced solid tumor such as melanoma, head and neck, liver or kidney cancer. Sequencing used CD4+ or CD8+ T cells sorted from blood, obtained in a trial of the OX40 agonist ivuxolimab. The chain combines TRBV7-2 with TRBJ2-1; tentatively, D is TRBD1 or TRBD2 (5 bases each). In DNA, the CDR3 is TGTGCCATCAAGGCATCGGGGACCTCCTACAATGAGCAGTTCTTC. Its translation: CAIKASGTSYNEQFF.